Listed below are T cell receptor beta chains from one sample, sequenced in a study of blood T cell repertoires in COVID-19. Repertoires were generated with immunoSEQ multiplex PCR, while TCRdb's copy carries only in-frame clones and drops some. Of approximately 140,000 clones listed, 81% are singletons. The sample was peripheral blood. These receptors all come from a human donor with acute or convalescent COVID-19. The donor label of this sample is uncertain. CDR3s include the opening cysteine and the closing phenylalanine or tryptophan. Fields, in order: V gene, clone size, D gene, J gene, CDR3 DNA, CDR3 protein. A D gene is named only where the DNA matches it firmly. The size field is filled for only some rows; it gives once, few, many or a size class.

>TRBV24-1|.|.|TRBJ2-3
TGTGCCACACAGACAGGCGACACAGATACGCAGTATTTT
CATQTGDTDTQYF
>TRBV2|.|TRBD2|TRBJ2-1
TGTGCCAGCAGTGGGCCTCTGGGGGGGGTCCCCGACAATGAGCAGTTCTTC
CASSGPLGGVPDNEQFF
>TRBV5-1|few|.|TRBJ2-1
TGCGCCAGCAGCTTGGACTATTACTACAATGAGCAGTTCTTC
CASSLDYYYNEQFF
>TRBV11-3|.|.|TRBJ2-2
TGTGCCAGCAGCTCCCCAGGGATCGGGGAGCTGTTTTTT
CASSSPGIGELFF
>TRBV2|.|.|TRBJ2-6
TGTGCCAGCGTCCGAGAGTCTGGGGCCAACGTCCTGACTTTC
CASVRESGANVLTF
>TRBV6-1|.|TRBD1|TRBJ1-1
TGTGCCAGCAGTGAACAGGGGGGAATGAACACTGAAGCTTTCTTT
CASSEQGGMNTEAFF
>TRBV5-1|.|.|TRBJ1-6
TGCGCCAGCAGCTTGTTCGGGGAAGGTTCACCCCTCCACTTT
CASSLFGEGSPLHF
>TRBV27|once|TRBD1|TRBJ1-5
TGTGCCAGCAGTTGGGACAGAAATCAGCCCCAGCATTTT
CASSWDRNQPQHF
>TRBV5-6|.|.|TRBJ2-3
TGTGCCAGCAGCTTGGTGGGGCCCGGAGATACGCAGTATTTT
CASSLVGPGDTQYF
>TRBV5-6|.|.|TRBJ1-5
TGTGCCAGCAGCTACGGTGCCCGCAGGGATCAGCCCCAGCATTTT
CASSYGARRDQPQHF
>TRBV7-9|medium-sized|.|TRBJ1-1
TGTGCCAGCACCCGGGAAGGGGGGAACACTGAAGCTTTCTTT
CASTREGGNTEAFF
>TRBV7-2|.|.|TRBJ1-1
TGTGCCAGCAGCTTGGAGGGGATGGTGAACACTGAAGCTTTCTTT
CASSLEGMVNTEAFF
>TRBV15|once|TRBD1|TRBJ2-3
TGTGCCACCAGCAGAGATGGGGACAGTGACACAGATACGCAGTATTTT
CATSRDGDSDTDTQYF
>TRBV6-5|many|.|TRBJ1-1
TGTGCCAGCAGCGTACGGACAGCTATGAACACTGAAGCTTTCTTT
CASSVRTAMNTEAFF
>TRBV4-1|once|TRBD1|TRBJ2-1
TGCGCCAGCCAAATTACCCGGGACAGCTACAATGAGCAGTTCTTC
CASQITRDSYNEQFF
>TRBV3-1/TRBV3-2|.|.|TRBJ1-4
TGTGCCAGCAGCCCAGGGCATAATGAAAAACTGTTTTTT
CASSPGHNEKLFF
>TRBV3-1/TRBV3-2|.|.|TRBJ2-5
TGTGCCAGCAGCCATCTCCTAACGGGAGAGACCCAGTACTTC
CASSHLLTGETQYF
>TRBV19|many|TRBD1|TRBJ1-5
TGTGCCAGTCAGGACAGGGCCCATCAGCCCCAGCATTTT
CASQDRAHQPQHF
>TRBV27|.|.|TRBJ2-2
TGTGCCAGCAGTTTTGGGGGGTACACCGGGGAGCTGTTTTTT
CASSFGGYTGELFF
>TRBV12-3/TRBV12-4|.|.|TRBJ1-2
TGTGCCAGCAGTTTAGGACATGAGGGCTACACCTTC
CASSLGHEGYTF
>TRBV2|.|TRBD1|TRBJ1-6
TGTGCCAGCAGTGGCAGGAGGGGGCGCTATAATTCACCCCTCCACTTT
CASSGRRGRYNSPLHF
>TRBV5-4|.|TRBD1|TRBJ2-7
TGTGCCAGCAGCTTGGAATGGACAGGGAACGAGCAGTACTTC
CASSLEWTGNEQYF
>TRBV13|.|TRBD1|TRBJ1-3
TGTGCCAGCAGCCTTGGGGACAGGGGACTCTCTGGAAACACCATATATTTT
CASSLGDRGLSGNTIYF
>TRBV6-1|.|.|TRBJ1-6
TGTGCCAGCAGTGAAGCGAACACCGCTAATTCACCCCTCCACTTT
CASSEANTANSPLHF
>TRBV3-1/TRBV3-2|.|.|TRBJ2-2
TGTGCCAGCAGCCAACGGGACACAAGTCCCGGGGAGCTGTTTTTT
CASSQRDTSPGELFF
>TRBV7-3|.|.|TRBJ2-1
TGTGCCAGCAGCTTAAAAGAGGGTTGGGTATCCTACAATGAGCAGTTCTTC
CASSLKEGWVSYNEQFF
>TRBV28|.|TRBD1|TRBJ1-6
TGTGCCAGCAGTTTACAGGGGGGAGGTAATTCACCCCTCCACTTT
CASSLQGGGNSPLHF
>TRBV24-1|.|.|TRBJ2-2
TGTGCCACCAGTGTCCAGGCCGGGGAGCTGTTTTTT
CATSVQAGELFF
>TRBV3-1/TRBV3-2|.|.|TRBJ1-2
TGTGCCAGCAGCCCCCCCCTGGGGGGACTCTACGGCTACACCTTC
CASSPPLGGLYGYTF
>TRBV5-6|.|.|TRBJ1-3
TGTGCCAGCAGCTTGGAGGGGCAGGGAAGCTCTGGAAACACCATATATTTT
CASSLEGQGSSGNTIYF
>TRBV7-6|.|.|TRBJ1-3
TGTGCCAGCAGCCCCCAGGCCGGAAACACCATATATTTT
CASSPQAGNTIYF
>TRBV24-1|.|.|TRBJ2-2
TGTGCCACCAGTTTCAGGGGAACCGGGGAGCTGTTTTTT
CATSFRGTGELFF
>TRBV18|.|.|TRBJ1-5
TGTGCCAGCTCACCTCGAAGGAGGGATGGCAATCAGCCCCAGCATTTT
CASSPRRRDGNQPQHF
>TRBV5-1|.|.|TRBJ2-3
TGCGCCAGCAGCTTGTGGGCTCCAGGCACAGATACGCAGTATTTT
CASSLWAPGTDTQYF
>TRBV12-3/TRBV12-4|.|.|TRBJ2-1
TGTGCCAGCAGCCTTTACAATGAGCAGTTCTTC
CASSLYNEQFF
>TRBV14|.|.|TRBJ1-1
TGTGCCAGCAGCCCCCAAGGGGGGGCTGGCACTGAAGCTTTCTTT
CASSPQGGAGTEAFF
>TRBV2|.|TRBD1|TRBJ1-5
TGTGCCAGCAGTGCCGACAGGGGGGGTCAGCCCCAGCATTTT
CASSADRGGQPQHF
>TRBV15|.|.|TRBJ1-1
TGTGCCACCAGCAGAGATATGTTAGCGGGCACTGAAGCTTTCTTT
CATSRDMLAGTEAFF
>TRBV30|.|TRBD1|TRBJ2-7
TGTGCCTGGAGTCCTCTGGACAGGGAGATCTACGAGCAGTACTTC
CAWSPLDREIYEQYF
>TRBV15|.|TRBD1|TRBJ2-1
TGTGCCACCAGCAGAGGGCAGGGGGTGATCGATGAGCAGTTCTTC
CATSRGQGVIDEQFF
>TRBV30|.|.|TRBJ2-7
TGTGCCTGGAGTTGGACAGAGAGCTACGAGCAGTACTTC
CAWSWTESYEQYF
>TRBV4-2|few|.|TRBJ2-5
TGTGCCAGCAGCCAAGATCTAAGGCAGGGGTATGAGACCCAGTACTTC
CASSQDLRQGYETQYF
>TRBV3-1/TRBV3-2|.|.|TRBJ2-5
TGTGCCAGCGAGACTTGGGTATCGAAGACCCAGTACTTC
CASETWVSKTQYF
>TRBV19|once|TRBD1|TRBJ1-1
TGTGCCAGTAGTATGGAGACAGGGTACATGAACACTGAAGCTTTCTTT
CASSMETGYMNTEAFF
>TRBV28|.|.|TRBJ1-1
TGTGCCAGCAGTTTCAGGGCCGACCGGACTGAAGCTTTCTTT
CASSFRADRTEAFF
>TRBV3-1/TRBV3-2|.|.|TRBJ2-1
TGTGCCAGCAGCCGTGACTCTCACGCGAATGAGCAGTTCTTC
CASSRDSHANEQFF
>TRBV30|.|.|TRBJ1-5
TGTGCCTGGAGTGTTGGGCATAATCAGCCCCAGCATTTT
CAWSVGHNQPQHF
>TRBV15|.|.|TRBJ1-5
TGTGCCACCAGCAGAGGACAGAATAGCAATCAGCCCCAGCATTTT
CATSRGQNSNQPQHF
>TRBV5-1|.|.|TRBJ1-2
TGCGCCAGCAGCTTGGCCAGGCAGTCCTATGGCTACACCTTC
CASSLARQSYGYTF
>TRBV7-9|once|TRBD1|TRBJ1-6
TGTGCCAGCAGCATAACAGGGGGCAGTAGGTCACCCCTCCACTTT
CASSITGGSRSPLHF
>TRBV6-5|.|TRBD1|TRBJ1-1
TGTGCCAGCAAGGGGGCGGGGAACACTGAAGCTTTCTTT
CASKGAGNTEAFF
>TRBV4-2|.|.|TRBJ2-1
TGTGCCAGCAGCCAATTCCTAGTGGGGAGTCCTACTAATGAGCAGTTCTTC
CASSQFLVGSPTNEQFF